The T cell receptor (beta chain) described here comes from a study of tumor and adjacent non-tumor tissue in lung cancer. Study context: The cohort had around eleven adenocarcinoma, a couple of squamous cell and 1 small cell patients. The patients, 9 to 11 men and roughly 5 women, were about 30 to 85 with stage I to III disease. Findings of the study overall: Shorter survival was associated with higher TCR diversity in tumors.

For this clonotype: Its antigen is undetermined. One end of the junction does not line up with germline, which may come from a read error.

Germline values: CDR1 WNHNN, CDR2 SYGVQD (reference sequence). The CDR3 contains 12 residues. No cell sorting was done before RNA was extracted from the tissue. Newly diagnosed lung cancer patients had thoracic surgery in China, August–November 2014, without prior chemotherapy. A modified ARM-PCR protocol with three rounds of nested PCR amplified TCRbeta. TCRdb recomputed calls from the multiplex PCR reads with MiXCR, one row per CDR3 protein. In the table there are about 80,000 distinct CDR3 sequences, roughly 80% of which are singletons. This chain uses TRBV10-1 with TRBJ2-7; the D gene could be TRBD1 or TRBD2 (5 bases each). The receptor's source is a woman between 50 and 59 years old with non-small cell lung cancer. The sequencing sample was made of lung tumor tissue. The CDR3 DNA sequence: TGCGCCGGCAGTGGGGACCTACAGAAGCAGTACTTC. This encodes CAGSGDLQKQYF.